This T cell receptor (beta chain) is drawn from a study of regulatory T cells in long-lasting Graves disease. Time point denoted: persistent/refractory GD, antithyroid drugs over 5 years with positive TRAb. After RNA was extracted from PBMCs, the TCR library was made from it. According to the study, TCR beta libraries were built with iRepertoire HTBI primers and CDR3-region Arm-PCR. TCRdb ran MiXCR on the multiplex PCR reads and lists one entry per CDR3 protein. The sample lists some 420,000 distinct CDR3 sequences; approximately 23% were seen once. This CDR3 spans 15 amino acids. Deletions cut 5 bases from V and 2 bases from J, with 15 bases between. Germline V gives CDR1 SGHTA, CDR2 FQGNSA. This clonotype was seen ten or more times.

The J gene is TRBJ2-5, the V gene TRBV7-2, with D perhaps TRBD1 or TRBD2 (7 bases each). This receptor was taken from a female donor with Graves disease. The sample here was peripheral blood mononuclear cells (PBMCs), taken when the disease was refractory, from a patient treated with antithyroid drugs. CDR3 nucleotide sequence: TGTGCCAGCAGCCCCAGGGGGGGACAGCAAGAGACCCAGTACTTC. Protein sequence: CASSPRGGQQETQYF.